A selection of T cell receptor beta chains follows, all from one sample in a study of metastatic and nonmetastatic thyroid tumors. MiXCR was used by TCRdb to re-call the PCR reads. The sample has roughly 20,000 clones; roughly 15% are singletons. Input material: tumor tissue. These receptors came from a female donor with papillary thyroid cancer or a benign thyroid nodule (not recorded which). Some clones in this sample may be carry-over from other donors' samples. The CDR3 runs from the conserved cysteine through the conserved F or W. D genes are given only for firm matches. Clone size is shown for a subset of rows, as once, few, many or a class of expanded clone.

CDR3nt	CDR3aa	d_gene	j_gene	v_gene	len	abundance
TGTGCCAGCAGCCCCCTACCGGTAGGGGGGCACAATGAGCAGTTCTTC	CASSPLPVGGHNEQFF	NA	TRBJ2-1	TRBV7-2	16	NA
TGTGCCAGCAGCTTAAGTCGTTCGACAAACCATGAGGCTTTCTTT	CASSLSRSTNHEAFF	NA	TRBJ1-1	TRBV7-8	15	once
TGTGCCAGCAGTGGACAGGGGTCGGGCGGGGAGCTGTTTTTT	CASSGQGSGGELFF	TRBD1	TRBJ2-2	TRBV28	14	many
TGTGCCAGCAGCAGGACAGGGACCGGTGAGCAGTTCTTC	CASSRTGTGEQFF	TRBD1	TRBJ2-1	TRBV3-1	13	many
TGTGCCAGCAGCCTCCCGGGACAGGTCTACAATGAGCAGTTCTTC	CASSLPGQVYNEQFF	TRBD1	TRBJ2-1	TRBV12-3/TRBV12-4	15	medium-sized
TGTGCCAGCAGTATCGGGGCAGGGGCTAGCACAGATACGCAGTATTTT	CASSIGAGASTDTQYF	NA	TRBJ2-3	TRBV4-2	16	many
TGTGCCAGCAGTTACGGGCGGTCTAGCGGCTACAATGAGCAGTTCTTC	CASSYGRSSGYNEQFF	TRBD2	TRBJ2-1	TRBV6-5	16	NA
TGTGCCATCTCGGCGGGAGGCCAGGAGCAGTATTTT	CAISAGGQEQYF	TRBD2	TRBJ2-3	TRBV10-3	12	many
TGTGCCAGCAGCGTAGATCTGGGCACTGAAGCTTTCTTT	CASSVDLGTEAFF	NA	TRBJ1-1	TRBV9	13	many
TGTGCCAGCAAGGAGGGGAGGGGATATGAGCAGTTCTTC	CASKEGRGYEQFF	TRBD2	TRBJ2-1	TRBV12-3/TRBV12-4	13	few
TGTGCCAGCAGTGGGGCCAAGGAGCGGGGGCGAGGGGGTACGCAGTATTTT	CASSGAKERGRGGTQYF	TRBD2	TRBJ2-3	TRBV2	17	many
TGTGCCAGCAGTTTCGGGACTAGCGGGGTCCCGGGAAATGAGCAGTTCTTC	CASSFGTSGVPGNEQFF	TRBD2	TRBJ2-1	TRBV28	17	many
TGTGCCAGCAGGATTGGCGGGGGCAGCACCGGGGAGCTGTTTTTT	CASRIGGGSTGELFF	NA	TRBJ2-2	TRBV6-1	15	many
TGTGCCAGCAGCTTAAATGGCGGGAGCGATGAGCAGTTCTTC	CASSLNGGSDEQFF	TRBD2	TRBJ2-1	TRBV13	14	many
TGTGCCAGCAACTCCCCGGGACGCCTGGATGAAAAACTGTTTTTT	CASNSPGRLDEKLFF	NA	TRBJ1-4	TRBV3-1	15	many
TGTGCCAGCAGAGTAGGGACAGGGGATTACGAGCAGTACTTC	CASRVGTGDYEQYF	TRBD1	TRBJ2-7	TRBV7-9	14	NA
TGTGCCAGTATTCTGAGGAGCTCCTACCAGCAGTACTTC	CASILRSSYQQYF	NA	TRBJ2-7	TRBV19	13	few
TGCAGTGCTAGCCAGGGACGGATTGAAGCTTTCTTT	CSASQGRIEAFF	NA	TRBJ1-1	TRBV20-1	12	many
TGTGCCAGCAGCCTCGGCGGACGATATTACGAGCAGTACTTC	CASSLGGRYYEQYF	NA	TRBJ2-7	TRBV14	14	many
TGTGCCAGCAGCTTCGGCCAAAAGAGCAACTACGAGCAGTACTTC	CASSFGQKSNYEQYF	NA	TRBJ2-7	TRBV13	15	many
TGCGCAAGCAGTTTGGGGGGTGCTGGGGCCAACGTCCTGACTTTC	CASSLGGAGANVLTF	NA	TRBJ2-6	TRBV27	15	NA
TGTGCCAGCAGCTCCGGGGGGTCCTACAATGAGCAGTTCTTC	CASSSGGSYNEQFF	TRBD2	TRBJ2-1	TRBV7-6	14	many
TGTGCCAGCAGTTACTCTCACGGACAGGGGGACGCGAGGAAGACCCAGTACTTC	CASSYSHGQGDARKTQYF	TRBD1	TRBJ2-5	TRBV6-2/TRBV6-3	18	many
TGTGCCAGCAGCTTAGCCTCGACAGGGTACAATGAGCAGTTCTTC	CASSLASTGYNEQFF	TRBD1	TRBJ2-1	TRBV7-6	15	many
TGTGCCAGCAGCGGGACAGGGGCCGGTTATGGCTACACCTTC	CASSGTGAGYGYTF	TRBD1	TRBJ1-2	TRBV28	14	many
TGCGCCAGCAGCTCCTCCCCGACAGTATGCTATGGCTACACCTTC	CASSSSPTVCYGYTF	NA	TRBJ1-2	TRBV5-1	15	NA
TGCAGTGCTAGAATAGGAAGCTACGAGCAGTACTTC	CSARIGSYEQYF	NA	TRBJ2-7	TRBV20-1	12	many
TGTGCCAGCAGTGAAGATGAAAAACTGTTTTTT	CASSEDEKLFF	NA	TRBJ1-4	TRBV6-1	11	many
TGTGCCAGCAGTCCTACAGGGGTCACCGGGGAGCTGTTTTTT	CASSPTGVTGELFF	TRBD1	TRBJ2-2	TRBV7-3	14	many
TGTGCCAGCACCACCCTGGGGAATGAGCAGTTCTTC	CASTTLGNEQFF	NA	TRBJ2-1	TRBV28	12	few
TGCGCCAGCAGTGAAGGGTCTAGCGGGGGCCACACAGATACGCAGTATTTT	CASSEGSSGGHTDTQYF	TRBD2	TRBJ2-3	TRBV10-1	17	many
TGCAGCGTTTCGTACGACTTTAATTCACCCCTCCACTTT	CSVSYDFNSPLHF	NA	TRBJ1-6	TRBV29-1	13	many
TGTGCCAGTAGTATAGGGGTCAGTAGCAATCAGCCCCAGCATTTT	CASSIGVSSNQPQHF	NA	TRBJ1-5	TRBV19	15	many
TGTGCCAGTAGTACCCAGAGGACGTCCGGGGAGCTGTTTTTT	CASSTQRTSGELFF	NA	TRBJ2-2	TRBV19	14	many
TGTGCCAGCAGTTTATTGGGGAACGATGGCTACACCTTC	CASSLLGNDGYTF	NA	TRBJ1-2	TRBV27	13	many
TGCGCCAGCAGCCCGGGACAGGGGGCCCTCCGATCTGGAAACACCATATATTTT	CASSPGQGALRSGNTIYF	TRBD1	TRBJ1-3	TRBV5-1	18	many
TGCGCCAGCAGCCAAGTTCCCTCAACTAATGAAAAACTGTTTTTT	CASSQVPSTNEKLFF	NA	TRBJ1-4	TRBV4-1	15	many
TGTGCCAGTAGTATATTCGGACAGGGGGCAAGTAGCTACACCTTC	CASSIFGQGASSYTF	TRBD1	TRBJ1-2	TRBV19	15	many
TGTGCCAGCAGCTCGATCGCTACTGGGGCCAACGTCCTGACTTTC	CASSSIATGANVLTF	NA	TRBJ2-6	TRBV11-2	15	many
TGTGCCAGCAGCTTAATAGGGGGCCAGGGAAATTCACCCCTCCACTTT	CASSLIGGQGNSPLHF	TRBD1	TRBJ1-6	TRBV7-3	16	many
TGTGCCAGCAGCGTAGAGGCTAGCGGGAGGGAGCAGTTCTTC	CASSVEASGREQFF	TRBD2	TRBJ2-1	TRBV9	14	many
TGTGCTAGCAGTGGAGACGCCCTCTATGGCTACACCTTC	CASSGDALYGYTF	NA	TRBJ1-2	TRBV2	13	NA